These 6 T cell receptor beta chains share one sample of origin, sequenced in a study of blood T cell repertoires in COVID-19. Measured with immunoSEQ multiplex PCR; TCRdb has only the in-frame clones, and not every one. The table includes hundreds of thousands of clones, around 90% detected once. Sequencing input: peripheral blood. All receptors derive from a man aged 18-30 years with COVID-19, enrolled during active disease.

This clone was counted a few times. The chain recombines TRBV5-5 with TRBJ1-1, with D hard to call. Germline V gene data show CDR1 as SGHKS and CDR2 as YYEKEE (reference sequence). Trimming took off 1 base at V and 1 base at J, with 5 bases between the two ends. The length of the CDR3 is 13 residues. CDR3 residues: CASSLIQNTEAFF. The CDR3 DNA reads TGTGCCAGCAGCTTGATACAGAACACTGAAGCTTTCTTT.

The chain links TRBV19 to TRBJ2-2; D remains unclear. CDR3 length: 13 residues. With 9 bases removed from V and 1 base from J, the gap between germline ends came to 9 bases. Germline assignment: CDR1 LNHDA and CDR2 SQIVND (reference sequence). This CDR3 is CASPNRNTGELFF. CDR3 DNA sequence: TGTGCCAGCCCTAACAGGAACACCGGGGAGCTGTTTTTT. The full variable domain, with the rest looked up from reference TRBV19 and TRBJ2-2, is DGGITQSPKYLFRKEGQNVTLSCEQNLNHDAMYWYRQDPGQGLRLIYYSQIVNDFQKGDIAEGYSVSREKKESFPLTVTSAQKNPTAFYLCASPNRNTGELFFGEGSRLTVL.

The rearrangement links TRBV7-8 to TRBJ2-7; 8 bases agree with TRBD2. Germline-derived CDR1 and CDR2 are SGHVS and FQNEAQ. The CDR3 is made up of 16 amino acids. J was trimmed by 2 bases and V by 0 bases; bases with no gene match: 6. This CDR3 is CASSLAVGGGTYEQYF. CDR3 bases: TGTGCCAGCAGCTTAGCGGTCGGGGGGGGGACCTACGAGCAGTACTTC.

This clone occurred once. The V call is TRBV19, the J call TRBJ1-1; maybe TRBD1 (5 bases). The germline CDR1 and CDR2 sequences are LNHDA and SQIVND (reference sequence). The CDR3 length is 14 residues. Trimming shortened V by 3 bases and J by 1 base, and 9 bases separated the two germline ends. CDR3 residues: CASSMGRANTEAFF. The CDR3 DNA follows: TGTGCCAGTAGTATGGGCAGGGCGAACACTGAAGCTTTCTTT. Full variable domain (rest looked up from reference TRBV19 and TRBJ1-1): DGGITQSPKYLFRKEGQNVTLSCEQNLNHDAMYWYRQDPGQGLRLIYYSQIVNDFQKGDIAEGYSVSREKKESFPLTVTSAQKNPTAFYLCASSMGRANTEAFFGQGTRLTVV.

J is TRBJ1-2 and V is TRBV5-1; TRBD1 agrees at 11 bases. Germline V gives CDR1 SGHRS, CDR2 YFSETQ. The CDR3 spans 14 residues. The junction had 1 base not matched to a gene; V was cut back by 3 bases and J by 3 bases. The CDR3 nucleotides are TGCGCCAGCAGCTCGGGACAGGGGGACTATGGCTACACCTTC. Translating gives CASSSGQGDYGYTF. Based on the CDR3 plus reference TRBV5-1 and TRBJ1-2, the full variable domain is KAGVTQTPRYLIKTRGQQVTLSCSPISGHRSVSWYQQTPGQGLQFLFEYFSETQRNKGNFPGRFSGRQFSNSRSEMNVSTLELGDSALYLCASSSGQGDYGYTFGSGTRLTVV.

The genes are TRBV5-1 and TRBJ2-2; TRBD2 aligns across 8 bases. J was trimmed by 3 bases and V by 4 bases; bases with no gene match: 2. Germline lookup yields CDR1 SGHRS and CDR2 YFSETQ. CDR3 length equals 14 residues. CDR3 sequence reads: CASSNSGDTGELFF. The CDR3 nucleotides are TGCGCCAGCAGCAATAGCGGGGACACCGGGGAGCTGTTTTTT.